This TCR beta chain stems from a study of graft-versus-host responses after intestinal transplantation. The data were produced by immunoSEQ multiplex PCR, yet TCRdb's version contains in-frame clones alone and is incomplete. This sample has approximately 49,000 clones; around 95% occur once, and the top ten carry approximately 0.25%. The V segment lost 3 bases and the J segment 0 bases; nucleotides outside the gene matches: 11. CDR3 length: 18 amino acids. Germline V gene sequence: CDR1 MGHRA, CDR2 YSYEKL. Worth noting for this clone: Its antigen is undetermined.

This receptor was taken from a human donor who was the organ donor for an intestinal transplant. The rearrangement joins TRBV4-1 to TRBJ1-1; TRBD1 aligns across 9 bases. The sequencing used unstimulated CD8+ T cells sorted from spleen or lymph node cells, collected before transplant. Here the CDR3 DNA reads TGCGCCAGCAGCCAGTTCCTCCCGGGACAGGGATTGAACACTGAAGCTTTCTTT. Amino acid sequence: CASSQFLPGQGLNTEAFF.